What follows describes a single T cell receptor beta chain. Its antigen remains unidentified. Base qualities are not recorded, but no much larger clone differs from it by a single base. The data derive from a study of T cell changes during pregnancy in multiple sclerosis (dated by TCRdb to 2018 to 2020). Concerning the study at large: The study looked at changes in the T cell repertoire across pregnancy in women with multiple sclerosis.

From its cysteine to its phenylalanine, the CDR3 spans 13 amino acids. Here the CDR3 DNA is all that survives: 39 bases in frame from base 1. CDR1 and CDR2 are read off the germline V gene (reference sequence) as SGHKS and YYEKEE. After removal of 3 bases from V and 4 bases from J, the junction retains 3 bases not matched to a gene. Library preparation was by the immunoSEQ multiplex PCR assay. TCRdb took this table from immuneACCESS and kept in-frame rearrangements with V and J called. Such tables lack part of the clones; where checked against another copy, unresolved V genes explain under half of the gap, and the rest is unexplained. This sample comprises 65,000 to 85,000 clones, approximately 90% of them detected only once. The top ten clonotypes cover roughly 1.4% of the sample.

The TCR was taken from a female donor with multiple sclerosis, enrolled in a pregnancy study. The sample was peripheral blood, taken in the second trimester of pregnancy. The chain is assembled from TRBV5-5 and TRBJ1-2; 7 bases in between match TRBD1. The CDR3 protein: CASSWGDSYGYTF. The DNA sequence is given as TGTGCCAGCAGCTGGGGGGACAGCTATGGCTACACCTTC.